The 7 T cell receptor beta chains below come from one sample, sequenced in a study of blood T cell repertoires in COVID-19. The method was immunoSEQ multiplex PCR; TCRdb's version includes in-frame clones alone and lacks a portion of them. The repertoire holds 210,000 or so clones, with approximately 84% as singletons. Sequencing used peripheral blood. Receptors originate from a woman in her 70s with active or convalescent COVID-19.

The chain has TRBV19 and TRBJ2-2, with D perhaps TRBD1 (5 bases). The germline V and J ends were trimmed by 5 bases and 0 bases, with 10 bases remaining between them. Germline V gene sequence: CDR1 LNHDA, CDR2 SQIVND (reference sequence). This CDR3 region has 15 residues. DNA for the CDR3: TGTGCCAGTAGTCGGACATCCTCGAACACCGGGGAGCTGTTTTTT. It yields the protein CASSRTSSNTGELFF.

The V call is TRBV7-9, the J call TRBJ2-5; unclear D gene. V lost 5 bases to trimming and J lost 1 base, with 5 bases between them. Germline CDR1 SEHNR, CDR2 FQNEAQ (reference sequence). The CDR3 length is 12 residues. The CDR3 region is CASSPRQETQYF. DNA for the CDR3: TGTGCCAGCAGCCCCCGCCAAGAGACCCAGTACTTC.

The rearrangement joins TRBV5-1 to TRBJ2-3; 13 nucleotides line up with TRBD2. This CDR3 is built from 18 residues. J was trimmed by 0 bases and V by 0 bases; bases with no gene match: 4. Per the germline V gene, CDR1 is SGHRS and CDR2 is YFSETQ. This CDR3 is CASSLEGTSGVSTDTQYF. DNA of the CDR3: TGCGCCAGCAGCTTGGAAGGGACTAGCGGGGTGAGCACAGATACGCAGTATTTT. Filled out from reference TRBV5-1 and TRBJ2-3, the complete variable domain reads KAGVTQTPRYLIKTRGQQVTLSCSPISGHRSVSWYQQTPGQGLQFLFEYFSETQRNKGNFPGRFSGRQFSNSRSEMNVSTLELGDSALYLCASSLEGTSGVSTDTQYFGPGTRLTVL.

The chain recombines TRBV7-3 with TRBJ2-7; D is unclear. The CDR3 runs 13 residues. Trimming cost V 0 bases and J 12 bases, with 15 bases left between them. Germline V lookup: CDR1 SGHTA, CDR2 FQGTGA. CDR3 amino acids: CASSLTSLQPRYF. In DNA form, the CDR3 reads TGTGCCAGCAGCTTAACCTCCCTGCAACCGCGGTACTTC.

The chain links TRBV3-1 (or the pseudogene TRBV3-2) to TRBJ2-7; 12 nucleotides line up with TRBD2. The CDR3 is 14 residues long. Trimming cost V 6 bases and J 6 bases; bases outside gene matches: 6. Germline-derived CDR1 and CDR2 are LGHDT and YNNKEL (reference sequence). CDR3 residues: CASRSSGRAGEQYF. CDR3 coding DNA: TGTGCCAGCAGGTCTAGCGGGAGGGCCGGCGAGCAGTACTTC.

This chain joins TRBV5-4 and TRBJ2-7; 11 nucleotides agree with TRBD2. CDR1 is SGHNT, CDR2 YYREEE, per germline (reference sequence). With V trimmed by 4 bases and J by 3 bases, 3 bases remained unmatched. The CDR3 is made up of 14 amino acids. In nucleotides, the CDR3 is TGTGCCAGCAGCGGGACTAGCGGCGACTACGAGCAGTACTTC. Translated: CASSGTSGDYEQYF.

The V gene is TRBV3-1 (or the pseudogene TRBV3-2), the J gene TRBJ1-1, with D possibly TRBD1 on 6 matching bases. The CDR3 is 15 amino acids. Germline V gene data show CDR1 as LGHDT and CDR2 as YNNKEL (reference sequence). V was cut by 1 base and J by 5 bases, with 14 bases left in between. For the CDR3, the DNA is TGTGCCAGCAGCCAAGTTAAAACAGGGAGAACTGAAGCTTTCTTT. It specifies CASSQVKTGRTEAFF.